The following is a T cell receptor beta chain sequence with its context. As yet, its antigen is unknown. This sample is drawn from a study of T cell responses to AZD1222 COVID-19 vaccine. Whole-study findings and limits: Clonal diversity was possibly underestimated, and white British individuals and females predominated among donors. A reported finding is that nearly half of spike-specific TCRs target unmutated variant regions. Two AZD1222 doses significantly raised spike-specific TCR breadth and depth over controls.

The protocol was immunoSEQ multiplex PCR, while the TCRdb copy is restricted to in-frame clones and leaves out a portion. Among tens of thousands of clones listed, 88% were seen once. The CDR3 spans 12 residues. The ends were cut back, 6 bases at V and 5 bases at J, with 10 bases in the middle. Germline lookup yields CDR1 MNHEY and CDR2 SVGAGI. This rearrangement joins TRBV6-5 to TRBJ2-5, with D perhaps matching TRBD1 (6 bases). The sample here was peripheral blood, taken 28 days after the second dose of the MenACWY control vaccine. The source of this sequence is an adult who received the MenACWY meningococcal vaccine as a control. CDR3 amino acids: CASSPQGETQYF. In DNA, the CDR3 is TGTGCCAGCAGCCCCCAGGGGGAGACCCAGTACTTC.